The clone carrying this TCR beta chain was observed many times. The CDR3 extends over 15 amino acids. V lost 5 bases to trimming and J lost 5 bases; unmatched junction nucleotides: 11. Germline V CDR1 and CDR2: SGHVS, FNYEAQ. The sequenced template was RNA, covering the TCR beta CDR3 region. HTBI primers were used in a first-round RT-PCR, which preceded a second-round multiplex PCR. TCRdb reprocessed the multiplex PCR reads with MiXCR, giving one entry per CDR3 protein. In the table there are over a million distinct CDR3 sequences, about two fifths of which are singletons. This sample was taken from a study of Graves' ophthalmopathy and Graves' hyperthyroidism.

Sequencing input: peripheral blood or thyroid tissue (not recorded which). This receptor was obtained from an adult man with Graves' hyperthyroidism. V usage is TRBV7-6 and J usage is TRBJ1-2; 7 nucleotides agree with TRBD1. The CDR3 DNA reads as TGTGCCAGCAGCCCCCTGACCGGGACAGCTTATGGCTACACCTTC. Protein sequence: CASSPLTGTAYGYTF.